This T cell receptor (beta chain) emerged from a study of shared clonotypes between healthy human individuals. The CDR3 covers 16 residues. Per germline, CDR1 LNHDA and CDR2 SQIVND (reference sequence). V gave up 3 bases and J gave up 2 bases, with 11 bases separating them. The sorted-subset replicate PCRs were given about 210 ng DNA, which is about 29,000 T cell genomes. Libraries were prepared by immunoSEQ multiplex PCR; TCRdb keeps only in-frame clonotypes and omits some of them. The top ten clones hold around 0.066% of a sample with 500,000 to 550,000 clones, roughly 95% of them seen once. This clone was picked up one time.

The TCR sequence derives from a woman younger than 45 in good health. The specimen was naive CD4+ T cells sorted from blood. Described subset: CD45RA+ positively selected. The chain recombines TRBV19 with TRBJ2-6; weak D call: TRBD2 (5 bases). CDR3 residues: CASSILAGTGANVLTF. Here the CDR3 DNA reads TGTGCCAGTAGTATTCTGGCCGGGACTGGGGCCAACGTCCTGACTTTC.